These T cell receptor beta chains were read from a single sample in a study of regulatory T cells in long-lasting Graves disease. Each CDR3 protein is one row after TCRdb ran MiXCR on the multiplex PCR reads. This sample has hundreds of thousands of distinct CDR3 sequences; 16% occur once, and the top ten carry 18%. Separately, the same data were catalogued under a study of T cells in Graves' hyperthyroidism and ophthalmopathy.

The sequencing used peripheral blood mononuclear cells (PBMCs), collected at new diagnosis, from a patient treated with antithyroid drugs. Source of these receptors: a woman in her thirties with Graves disease. The CDR3 runs from the conserved cysteine through the conserved F or W. The D gene is left open where the match is weak. The listing skips clone size in some rows; elsewhere it reads once, few, many or a size class.

V: TRBV4-1; size: .; D: .; J: TRBJ2-1; CDR3: CASSQRADSYNEQFF; DNA: TGCGCCAGCAGCCAGCGAGCGGACTCCTACAATGAGCAGTTCTTC
V: TRBV10-2; size: once; D: .; J: TRBJ2-6; CDR3: CASSRDDSSGANVLTF; DNA: TGCGCCAGCAGTAGGGACGACAGCTCTGGGGCCAACGTCCTGACTTTC
V: TRBV19; size: many; D: TRBD1; J: TRBJ1-1; CDR3: CATGMGLDRDNTEAFF; DNA: TGTGCCACCGGTATGGGATTGGACAGGGATAACACTGAAGCTTTCTTT
V: TRBV19; size: many; D: .; J: TRBJ2-3; CDR3: CASRPLSGDTQYF; DNA: TGTGCCAGCAGACCGTTGTCGGGAGATACGCAGTATTTT
V: TRBV7-2; size: many; D: TRBD2; J: TRBJ2-5; CDR3: CASSLAGGPLETQYF; DNA: TGTGCCAGCAGCTTAGCGGGAGGGCCATTAGAGACCCAGTACTTC
V: TRBV7-2; size: many; D: .; J: TRBJ1-1; CDR3: CASSLATGFTEAFF; DNA: TGTGCCAGCAGCTTGGCTACAGGGTTTACTGAAGCTTTCTTT
V: TRBV10-3; size: many; D: .; J: TRBJ2-7; CDR3: CAISEGTHEQYF; DNA: TGTGCCATCAGTGAAGGGACACACGAGCAGTACTTC
V: TRBV2; size: .; D: .; J: TRBJ1-5; CDR3: CASSAQGVQPQHF; DNA: TGTGCCAGCAGCGCCCAAGGGGTTCAGCCCCAGCATTTT
V: TRBV27; size: many; D: .; J: TRBJ2-3; CDR3: CASQSRRGSHFTDTQYF; DNA: TGTGCCAGCCAATCCAGAAGGGGGAGTCATTTCACAGATACGCAGTATTTT
V: TRBV9; size: many; D: .; J: TRBJ1-1; CDR3: CASSVNQGGTEAFF; DNA: TGTGCCAGCAGCGTAAACCAGGGAGGCACTGAAGCTTTCTTT
V: TRBV27; size: few; D: TRBD2; J: TRBJ2-3; CDR3: CASSPLGLAGDGTDTQYF; DNA: TGTGCCAGCAGTCCTCTAGGACTAGCGGGAGACGGCACAGATACGCAGTATTTT
V: TRBV29-1; size: few; D: .; J: TRBJ1-1; CDR3: CSAEGGATEAFF; DNA: TGCAGCGCCGAGGGGGGGGCAACTGAAGCTTTCTTT
V: TRBV12-3/TRBV12-4; size: many; D: .; J: TRBJ1-1; CDR3: CASSLIGRPPPF; DNA: TGTGCCAGCAGTTTAATAGGCAGGCCTCCCCCATTT
V: TRBV30; size: many; D: TRBD2; J: TRBJ2-1; CDR3: CAWTSGNEQFF; DNA: TGTGCCTGGACTAGCGGGAATGAGCAGTTCTTC
V: TRBV5-5; size: many; D: .; J: TRBJ1-6; CDR3: CASSPDGTNSPLHF; DNA: TGTGCCAGCAGCCCAGACGGAACGAATTCACCCCTCCACTTT
V: TRBV9; size: .; D: .; J: TRBJ2-1; CDR3: CASSVEPSSYNEQFF; DNA: TGTGCCAGCAGCGTAGAACCTAGCTCCTACAATGAGCAGTTCTTC
V: TRBV5-1; size: .; D: .; J: TRBJ2-1; CDR3: CASSLGKVNEQFF; DNA: TGCGCCAGCAGCTTGGGGAAGGTGAATGAGCAGTTCTTC
V: TRBV7-9; size: many; D: .; J: TRBJ2-3; CDR3: CASSLGEGTDTQYF; DNA: TGTGCCAGCAGCTTAGGGGAGGGCACAGATACGCAGTATTTT
V: TRBV5-1; size: many; D: .; J: TRBJ2-7; CDR3: CASSLAFVGSSYEQYF; DNA: TGCGCCAGCAGCTTGGCCTTTGTGGGAAGCTCCTACGAGCAGTACTTC
V: TRBV12-3/TRBV12-4; size: few; D: .; J: TRBJ1-4; CDR3: CASSSFDRFNEKLFF; DNA: TGTGCCAGCAGTTCGTTTGACAGGTTTAATGAAAAACTGTTTTTT
V: TRBV19; size: .; D: .; J: TRBJ1-5; CDR3: CASSTQGPPQHF; DNA: TGTGCCAGTAGTACTCAGGGGCCGCCCCAGCATTTT
V: TRBV27; size: many; D: TRBD1; J: TRBJ2-7; CDR3: CASSLSGQPSYEQYF; DNA: TGTGCCAGCAGTTTATCGGGACAGCCCTCTTACGAGCAGTACTTC
V: TRBV28; size: few; D: .; J: TRBJ2-7; CDR3: CAIRGLLSYEQYF; DNA: TGTGCCATCAGGGGACTCCTTTCCTACGAGCAGTACTTC
V: TRBV7-2; size: many; D: .; J: TRBJ2-5; CDR3: CASSLMRGVQETQYF; DNA: TGTGCCAGCAGCCTGATGCGTGGGGTCCAAGAGACCCAGTACTTC
V: TRBV5-1; size: .; D: .; J: TRBJ2-5; CDR3: CASRTTALQETQYF; DNA: TGCGCCAGCAGGACAACCGCCCTACAAGAGACCCAGTACTTC
V: TRBV28; size: many; D: .; J: TRBJ1-5; CDR3: CASSFGGASNQPQHF; DNA: TGTGCCAGCAGTTTCGGAGGGGCTAGCAATCAGCCCCAGCATTTT
V: TRBV19; size: few; D: TRBD2; J: TRBJ2-1; CDR3: CASSMGGLAGAQREQFF; DNA: TGTGCCAGTAGTATGGGGGGACTAGCGGGAGCTCAACGTGAGCAGTTCTTC
V: TRBV27; size: .; D: .; J: TRBJ1-5; CDR3: CASGGGAFSNQPQHF; DNA: TGTGCCAGCGGGGGGGGGGCCTTTAGCAATCAGCCCCAGCATTTT
V: TRBV20-1; size: few; D: .; J: TRBJ1-5; CDR3: CSALRGPGDQPQHF; DNA: TGCAGTGCTTTAAGGGGACCAGGGGATCAGCCCCAGCATTTT
V: TRBV7-9; size: many; D: .; J: TRBJ2-3; CDR3: CASSPPVERQYF; DNA: TGTGCCAGCAGCCCCCCGGTGGAGCGGCAGTATTTT
V: TRBV6-1; size: few; D: TRBD2; J: TRBJ2-3; CDR3: CASSPLAGPSTDTQYF; DNA: TGTGCCAGCAGTCCACTAGCGGGCCCTTCCACAGATACGCAGTATTTT
V: TRBV7-6; size: many; D: .; J: TRBJ1-1; CDR3: CASSLGLRDTEAFF; DNA: TGTGCCAGCAGCTTGGGGCTTCGGGACACTGAAGCTTTCTTT
V: TRBV28; size: few; D: TRBD1; J: TRBJ2-3; CDR3: CASSFPTGADTQYF; DNA: TGTGCCAGCAGTTTCCCGACAGGGGCAGATACGCAGTATTTT
V: TRBV13; size: once; D: TRBD2; J: TRBJ2-2; CDR3: CVSSLGTTPNTGELFF; DNA: TGTGTCAGCAGCTTAGGGACTACTCCGAACACCGGGGAGCTGTTTTTT
V: TRBV5-1; size: .; D: TRBD1; J: TRBJ2-2; CDR3: CASSFGQGDTGELFF; DNA: TGCGCCAGCAGCTTCGGACAGGGTGATACCGGGGAGCTGTTTTTT
V: TRBV5-1; size: .; D: TRBD2; J: TRBJ2-2; CDR3: CASRLAGITGELFF; DNA: TGCGCCAGCAGACTAGCGGGGATAACCGGGGAGCTGTTTTTT
V: TRBV11-1; size: many; D: .; J: TRBJ2-2; CDR3: CASSPAPNTGELFF; DNA: TGTGCCAGCAGCCCGGCCCCGAACACCGGGGAGCTGTTTTTT
V: TRBV3-1; size: .; D: TRBD1; J: TRBJ2-1; CDR3: CASSKRGTGSYNEQFF; DNA: TGTGCCAGCAGCAAACGTGGGACAGGGTCCTACAATGAGCAGTTCTTC
V: TRBV18; size: once; D: .; J: TRBJ2-7; CDR3: CASSPPHMSGEQYF; DNA: TGTGCCAGCTCACCACCTCATATGTCGGGAGAGCAGTACTTC
V: TRBV10-3; size: many; D: .; J: TRBJ2-7; CDR3: CAIRKGEGSYEQYF; DNA: TGTGCCATCCGTAAGGGTGAGGGATCCTACGAGCAGTACTTC
V: TRBV20-1; size: .; D: .; J: TRBJ1-4; CDR3: CSASRSTIDEKLFF; DNA: TGCAGTGCCTCAAGATCTACTATAGATGAAAAACTGTTTTTT
V: TRBV20-1; size: many; D: TRBD2; J: TRBJ2-7; CDR3: CSALAGGLNEQYF; DNA: TGCAGTGCACTAGCGGGAGGGCTAAACGAGCAGTACTTC
V: TRBV29-1; size: many; D: .; J: TRBJ1-5; CDR3: CSVGTGNQPQHF; DNA: TGCAGCGTTGGGACGGGTAATCAGCCCCAGCATTTT
V: TRBV12-3/TRBV12-4; size: few; D: TRBD1; J: TRBJ1-1; CDR3: CASTSDRGLDSNTEAFF; DNA: TGTGCCAGCACCTCGGACAGGGGGTTAGATTCGAACACTGAAGCTTTCTTT
V: TRBV20-1; size: few; D: .; J: TRBJ2-3; CDR3: CSAQQGTSTDTQYF; DNA: TGCAGTGCCCAACAGGGAACTAGCACAGATACGCAGTATTTT
V: TRBV7-2; size: many; D: .; J: TRBJ1-2; CDR3: CASSLRGPNYGYTF; DNA: TGTGCCAGCAGCTTACGCGGACCTAACTATGGCTACACCTTC
V: TRBV5-5; size: .; D: .; J: TRBJ2-7; CDR3: CASSLAGFSYEQYF; DNA: TGTGCCAGCAGCTTGGCCGGTTTCTCCTACGAGCAGTACTTC
V: TRBV30; size: many; D: .; J: TRBJ2-3; CDR3: CAWTGMSTDTQYF; DNA: TGTGCCTGGACTGGGATGAGCACAGATACGCAGTATTTT
V: TRBV19; size: .; D: .; J: TRBJ2-7; CDR3: CASRLVGSYEQYF; DNA: TGTGCCAGTAGGCTAGTCGGGTCCTACGAGCAGTACTTC
V: TRBV19; size: few; D: .; J: TRBJ1-3; CDR3: CASRKPRATSGNTIYF; DNA: TGTGCCAGTAGGAAGCCGCGGGCGACTTCTGGAAACACCATATATTTT